These 29 T cell receptor beta chains share one sample of origin, sequenced in a study of cytomegalovirus exposure and HLA in healthy donors listed by TCRdb under 2017. Libraries came from the immunoSEQ multiplex PCR assay. For the multiplex PCR, a mixture combining 60 forward primers for TCR Vbeta segments and 13 reverse primers for TCR Jbeta segments was used. TCRdb mirrors the immuneACCESS table, restricted to in-frame sequences. Some clones are absent from its copies; in checked studies, under half trace to an unresolved V gene, and the reason for the others is unknown. Here the sample has 150,000 to 200,000 clones; roughly 81% occur a single time. The leading ten clones occupy about 2% of the sample. Sequenced input: PBMCs. The source of these receptors is a man aged 18 to 35 in good health and CMV-seropositive.

The chain couples TRBV12-5 to TRBJ2-1; D is perhaps TRBD1 (5 bases). CDR1 LGHNT and CDR2 FRNRAP come from the germline V gene. V shed 3 bases and J shed 3 bases, with 12 bases lying between them. The CDR3 has 15 residues. In nucleotides, the CDR3 is TGTGCTAGTGGTTTTGGGCAGGGCGACTACAATGAGCAGTTCTTC. It is translated as CASGFGQGDYNEQFF.

The chain has TRBV2 and TRBJ2-5; tentative D call: TRBD2 (6 bases). V lost 9 bases, J lost 2 bases, and 13 bases lay in between. Germline values: CDR1 SNHLY, CDR2 FYNNEI. There are 13 residues in the CDR3. Written as DNA, the CDR3 is TGTGCCAGTAGAGGGACTTCGCAAGAGACCCAGTACTTC. It translates to CASRGTSQETQYF.

V and J are TRBV2 and TRBJ1-2; TRBD1 agrees at 8 bases. Looked up from germline, CDR1 is SNHLY and CDR2 is FYNNEI. V dropped 5 bases and J dropped 4; count of bases not matched to a gene: 3. This CDR3 is built from 13 residues. The CDR3 DNA reads TGTGCCAGCAGTTCAGGGGGCAGCTATGGCTACACCTTC. Translating it yields CASSSGGSYGYTF.

The chain couples TRBV5-4 to TRBJ2-3, with D possibly matching TRBD1 (5 bases). V lost 1 base and J lost 0, with 12 bases in between. Germline CDR1 and CDR2: SGHNT and YYREEE (reference sequence). This CDR3 has 16 residues. CDR3 in DNA: TGTGCCAGCAGCTTGCCAGCGACAGCTAGCACAGATACGCAGTATTTT. It specifies CASSLPATASTDTQYF.

The J gene is TRBJ2-3, the V gene TRBV7-9; 11 bases are a match to TRBD1. CDR1 is SEHNR, CDR2 FQNEAQ, per germline (reference sequence). CDR3 size: 14 residues. V shed 5 bases and J 5 bases; nucleotides not matched to a gene: 3. The CDR3 sequence is CASSLGQGGDTQYF. CDR3 coding DNA: TGTGCCAGCAGCCTGGGACAGGGGGGAGATACGCAGTATTTT.

A few counts support this clone. V and J are TRBV6-5 and TRBJ2-1; 11 bases align to TRBD2. This CDR3 is 15 amino acids long. Germline CDR1 is MNHEY and CDR2 is SVGAGI. J lost 5 bases, V lost 8 bases, and 8 bases had no gene match. The CDR3 loop reads CASELGTSGHNEQFF. CDR3 sequence (DNA): TGTGCCAGCGAGCTCGGGACTAGCGGACACAATGAGCAGTTCTTC.

This sequence joins TRBV6-1 and TRBJ2-2, with 9 nucleotides matching TRBD1. Germline assignment: CDR1 MNHNS and CDR2 SASEGT. The CDR3 runs 16 residues. The trim removed 1 base at V and 6 bases at J, leaving 6 bases unmatched. In DNA, the CDR3 is TGTGCCAGCAGTGAAGATCGGGACAGGGTCCCCGGGGAGCTGTTTTTT. Residues: CASSEDRDRVPGELFF.

The chain uses TRBV7-8 and TRBJ1-2; a weak D match, TRBD1 (5 bases). Germline V CDR1 and CDR2: SGHVS, FQNEAQ. Trimming took 5 bases from V and 0 from J, leaving 13 bases between them. The CDR3 length is 15 residues. This CDR3 reads CASSPTTETNYGYTF. The CDR3 DNA follows: TGTGCCAGCAGCCCAACGACAGAGACTAACTATGGCTACACCTTC.

The gene calls are TRBV6-1 and TRBJ1-3, with TRBD1 matching 8 bases. CDR3 length: 15 amino acids. CDR1 and CDR2 from the germline V gene are MNHNS and SASEGT. V shed 1 base and J 4 bases; nucleotides not matched to a gene: 3. The CDR3: CASSEGTGSGNTIYF. DNA of the CDR3: TGTGCCAGCAGTGAAGGGACAGGGTCCGGAAACACCATATATTTT.

This sequence joins TRBV10-3 and TRBJ2-2; TRBD2 matches at 9 bases. The germline CDR1 and CDR2 sequences are ENHRY and SYGVKD. Losses at the gene ends were 3 bases for V and 5 bases for J; bases not matched to a gene: 7. This CDR3 spans 16 amino acids. CDR3 nucleotide sequence: TGTGCCATCAGTGACTTAGCGGGGGCCGGGACCGGGGAGCTGTTTTTT. Translation: CAISDLAGAGTGELFF.

About this clone: The same CDR3 also results from other DNA sequences found in this sample. V usage is TRBV18 and J usage is TRBJ2-7; TRBD1 aligns across 7 bases. The CDR3 covers 12 residues. The germline V gene has CDR1 KGHSH and CDR2 LQKENI. V shed 5 bases, J shed 7 bases, and the junction held 5 bases outside the gene matches. The CDR3 coding sequence is TGTGCCAGCTCATCCGACAGGGATGAGCAGTACTTC. As protein: CASSSDRDEQYF.

The chain has TRBV15 and TRBJ2-7, with D perhaps TRBD2 (6 bases). V lost 3 bases to trimming and J lost 2 bases, with 14 bases between them. The CDR3 spans 15 residues. Germline V gene data show CDR1 as LNHNV and CDR2 as YYDKDF (reference sequence). The CDR3 DNA sequence: TGTGCCACCAGCAGGGACCGCTGGGGGGCCTACGAGCAGTACTTC. It yields the protein CATSRDRWGAYEQYF.

This sequence joins TRBV5-1 and TRBJ2-5; 7 positions match TRBD1. Germline CDR1 reads SGHRS; CDR2 reads YFSETQ. Trimming at V came to 3 bases and at J to 5 bases, leaving 7 bases not matched to a gene. The CDR3 loop spans 14 amino acids. Here the CDR3 reads CASSSTGAWETQYF. The CDR3 coding sequence is TGCGCCAGCAGCTCCACAGGGGCCTGGGAGACCCAGTACTTC.

J is TRBJ1-1 and V is TRBV6-5, with TRBD1 as a possible D gene (5 bases). This CDR3 spans 12 amino acids. V was cut by 8 bases and J by 4 bases, with 11 bases left in between. Per the germline V gene, CDR1 is MNHEY and CDR2 is SVGAGI. The CDR3 sequence is CASQRRGTEAFF. The CDR3, as DNA: TGTGCCAGCCAGAGGAGGGGCACTGAAGCTTTCTTT.

This clone was observed a single time. The gene calls are TRBV7-6 and TRBJ2-1, with 7 bases matching TRBD1. The CDR3 sequence is 16 residues long. Germline CDR1 is SGHVS and CDR2 is FNYEAQ. V trimming: 1 base; J trimming: 12 bases; junction bases outside the gene matches: 15. CDR3 in DNA: TGTGCCAGCAGCTTAGGGAGTCAGGGAAGGGGGCAATGGCAGTTCTTC. Its protein product is CASSLGSQGRGQWQFF.

The J gene is TRBJ2-3, the V gene TRBV4-3; 11 bases agree with TRBD2. With 3 bases clipped from V and 4 bases from J, the junction kept 3 bases outside the gene matches. This CDR3 is built from 15 residues. Germline assignment: CDR1 LGHNA and CDR2 YSLEER. CDR3 sequence: CASSHSGGASDTQYF. The DNA of the CDR3 is TGCGCCAGCAGCCATAGCGGGGGGGCATCAGATACGCAGTATTTT.

V and J are TRBV6-4 and TRBJ2-3, with 13 bases identical to TRBD2. In germline, CDR1 is MRHNA, CDR2 SNTAGT. This CDR3 spans 15 amino acids. Unmatched junction bases numbered 0, after V lost 2 bases and J lost 4 bases. The CDR3 nucleotides are TGTGCCAGCAGTGACACTAGCGGGGGGGCAGATACGCAGTATTTT. As protein: CASSDTSGGADTQYF.

This clone came up once. The chain has TRBV30 and TRBJ1-1; tentative D call: TRBD1 (6 bases). This CDR3 comprises 14 residues. Deletions cut 0 bases from V and 4 bases from J, with 12 bases between. The V gene's germline CDR1 is GTSNPN and CDR2 SVGIG (reference sequence). CDR3 loop: CAWSVQARGTEAFF. As DNA, the CDR3 is TGTGCCTGGAGTGTACAAGCCAGGGGCACTGAAGCTTTCTTT. Complete variable domain (other parts from reference TRBV30 and TRBJ1-1): SQTIHQWPATLVQPVGSPLSLECTVEGTSNPNLYWYRQAAGRGLQLLFYSVGIGQISSEVPQNLSASRPQDRQFILSSKKLLLSDSGFYLCAWSVQARGTEAFFGQGTRLTVV.

In this sample, this clone turned up once. The chain combines TRBV7-8 with TRBJ1-4, with D uncertain. Trimming left V 4 bases short and J 5 bases short, with 8 bases between. Germline V gene lookup returns CDR1 SGHVS and CDR2 FQNEAQ. This CDR3 spans 13 amino acids. The CDR3 loop is CASSYDTNEKLFF. The CDR3 nucleotides read TGTGCCAGCAGCTATGACACAAATGAAAAACTGTTTTTT.

The genes are TRBV18 and TRBJ1-1; 7 bases are shared with TRBD1. V trimming: 4 bases; J trimming: 2 bases; junction bases outside the gene matches: 7. CDR1 and CDR2 from the germline V gene are KGHSH and LQKENI. The CDR3 extends over 15 amino acids. In DNA, the CDR3 is TGTGCCAGCTCACAGGACAGGATTTTAAACACTGAAGCTTTCTTT. Translation gives CASSQDRILNTEAFF.

The chain couples TRBV19 to TRBJ1-4, with D tentatively TRBD1 (5 bases). The CDR3 length is 15 residues. Germline lookup yields CDR1 LNHDA and CDR2 SQIVND (reference sequence). Trimming shortened V by 6 bases and J by 7 bases, and 18 bases separated the two germline ends. In DNA, the CDR3 is TGTGCCAGTAGCCCACCCCAAGGGGTGGCTGAAAAACTGTTTTTT. This gives the protein CASSPPQGVAEKLFF.

V usage is TRBV2 and J usage is TRBJ1-6; no clear D gene. The CDR3 covers 14 residues. Looked up from germline, CDR1 is SNHLY and CDR2 is FYNNEI. The germline V and J ends were trimmed by 8 bases and 7 bases, with 15 bases remaining between them. CDR3 sequence: CASGSGFYNSPLHF. The CDR3 DNA reads TGTGCCAGCGGTTCGGGGTTCTACAATTCACCCCTCCACTTT. Variable domain in full (rest from reference TRBV2 and TRBJ1-6): EPEVTQTPSHQVTQMGQEVILRCVPISNHLYFYWYRQILGQKVEFLVSFYNNEISEKSEIFDDQFSVERPDGSNFTLKIRSTKLEDSAMYFCASGSGFYNSPLHFGNGTRLTVT.

J is TRBJ2-5 and V is TRBV6-5; TRBD2 agrees at 8 bases. This CDR3 spans 13 amino acids. Unmatched junction bases numbered 7, after V lost 6 bases and J lost 7 bases. Germline V gene sequence: CDR1 MNHEY, CDR2 SVGAGI. The DNA of the CDR3 is TGTGCCAGCAGCCTCGGGACTAGAGCGACCCAGTACTTC. Translation: CASSLGTRATQYF.

The rearrangement links TRBV6-1 to TRBJ1-4, with unresolved D. The CDR3 is 14 residues long. Germline V CDR1 and CDR2: MNHNS, SASEGT. V was pared by 7 bases and J by 8 bases, with 17 bases between. This CDR3 reads CASISRRVGEKLFF. The CDR3, as DNA: TGTGCCAGCATAAGCAGGAGGGTTGGAGAAAAACTGTTTTTT.

This clone was observed once. V and J are TRBV6-6 and TRBJ2-7; TRBD1 is a possible D gene (5 bases). The CDR3 totals 14 residues. V was cut by 2 bases and J by 0 bases, with 8 bases left in between. Germline values: CDR1 MNHNY, CDR2 SVGAGI (reference sequence). In DNA, the CDR3 is TGTGCCAGCAGTTACGAGACAGCCTCCTACGAGCAGTACTTC. Translation: CASSYETASYEQYF.

V and J are TRBV27 and TRBJ1-2, with D hard to call. Trimming removed 2 bases from V and 4 bases from J, with 8 bases in between. Per germline, CDR1 MNHEY and CDR2 SMNVEV (reference sequence). The CDR3 covers 13 residues. The CDR3 sequence: CASSLGQTYGYTF. The CDR3 DNA follows: TGTGCCAGCAGTTTAGGGCAGACCTATGGCTACACCTTC.

V and J are TRBV6-5 and TRBJ1-3; possibly TRBD1 for D (5 bases). Germline loops: CDR1 MNHEY, CDR2 SVGAGI. The CDR3 extends over 15 amino acids. V lost 7 bases to trimming and J lost 2 bases, with 15 bases between them. CDR3 DNA sequence: TGTGCCAGCATATCGCCGGGGGGGACTGGAAACACCATATATTTT. Its translation is CASISPGGTGNTIYF.

The chain couples TRBV27 to TRBJ2-4, with TRBD2 matching over 9 bases. V shed 3 bases and J 7 bases; nucleotides not matched to a gene: 4. CDR1 is MNHEY and CDR2 is SMNVEV in the germline V gene (reference sequence). The CDR3 length is 14 residues. The CDR3 DNA reads as TGTGCCAGCAGTTTTTCCGGGACTAGCAACATTCAGTACTTC. It yields the protein CASSFSGTSNIQYF.

J is TRBJ2-3 and V is TRBV7-9; 14 positions match TRBD2. The V segment lost 3 bases and the J segment 2 bases; nucleotides outside the gene matches: 7. The CDR3 loop spans 18 amino acids. The V gene's germline CDR1 is SEHNR and CDR2 FQNEAQ (reference sequence). The CDR3 nucleotides read TGTGCCAGCAGCTTCTCCGGGACTAGCGGGGGCTCCACAGATACGCAGTATTTT. Amino acid sequence: CASSFSGTSGGSTDTQYF.